These T cell receptor beta chains were read from a single sample in a study of graft-versus-host responses after intestinal transplantation. These receptors' targets are unknown. The assay was immunoSEQ multiplex PCR, and TCRdb's table has in-frame clones only and misses some. The sample includes fewer than 95,000 clones, about 93% of them seen just once. Sequences were derived from unstimulated CD8+ T cells sorted from spleen or lymph node cells, sampled before intestinal transplant. The receptors were sampled from a human donor who received an intestinal transplant. Both conserved end residues are trimmed from each CDR3.

ASSPGMNTEAF	TRBV7-2	TRBJ1-1
ASTLGVGGRFDNEQF	TRBV11-2	TRBJ2-1
ASSIGTDYEQY	TRBV19	TRBJ2-7
ASSVGGSSSYNEQF	TRBV9	TRBJ2-1
ASSNTGTSTDTQY	TRBV9	TRBJ2-3
ASSLVTGATNEKLF	TRBV11-2	TRBJ1-4
SVTTGGADNSPLH	TRBV29-1	TRBJ1-6
ASSFGTGGAYNEQF	TRBV5-1	TRBJ2-1
ASSIDQAGLQETQY	TRBV19	TRBJ2-5
ASRDRDSPYNEQF	TRBV11-3	TRBJ2-1
ASSSTGSGEQY	TRBV5-8	TRBJ2-7
ASSEVPGASSPLH	TRBV6-1	TRBJ1-6
ASSRTGDTEAF	TRBV7-9	TRBJ1-1
AWNGHPTPADTQY	TRBV30	TRBJ2-3
AWSVSSGGAHEQY	TRBV30	TRBJ2-7
ASIRSGSTDTQY	TRBV2	TRBJ2-3
ASSQDRISGVRDEQF	TRBV4-1	TRBJ2-1
ASSQARALGTTSNEQY	TRBV4-3	TRBJ2-7
ASSQGFGEGDTYEQY	TRBV4-1	TRBJ2-7
ASSFLQGHTEAF	TRBV5-6	TRBJ1-1
ASSITGVGNQPQH	TRBV6-5	TRBJ1-5
AISGPYQGGGDTEAF	TRBV10-3	TRBJ1-1
AWQEGAEAF	TRBV30	TRBJ1-1
ASSFDPEGTDTQY	TRBV27	TRBJ2-3
ASSLGTFDEQY	TRBV13	TRBJ2-7
ASSPRDRVDEQY	TRBV2	TRBJ2-7
ASSSLAGWADTQY	TRBV7-8	TRBJ2-3
ASSQDPGQGLHSNQPQH	TRBV4-2	TRBJ1-5
ARGIAGDIWEQY	TRBV10-1	TRBJ2-7
ASSEVAGASTDTQY	TRBV6-1	TRBJ2-3
VSSYSGATSEETQY	TRBV6-5	TRBJ2-5
ASDSGNTEAF	TRBV19	TRBJ1-1
ASSYAPDSNTGELF	TRBV6-5	TRBJ2-2
ATIETSGGQETQY	TRBV2	TRBJ2-5
ASSLGYGVEQY	TRBV5-8	TRBJ2-7
ASSFSLAGEQY	TRBV5-1	TRBJ2-7
ASTHYGQSIYGYT	TRBV14	TRBJ1-2
ASSSHGTGWSEAF	TRBV6-5	TRBJ1-1
ASSWEVQETQY	TRBV6-6	TRBJ2-5
ASSAGDSTNYGYT	TRBV9	TRBJ1-2
ASSLLSGGSSEQY	TRBV11-2	TRBJ2-7
ASKRSGGQGETQY	TRBV7-6	TRBJ2-5
ASSSLKYEQY	TRBV5-6	TRBJ2-7
ASSIVGAPNYNEQF	TRBV19	TRBJ2-1
ASSPWTGGHYEQY	TRBV18	TRBJ2-7
ASSHEGGADNEQF	TRBV4-2	TRBJ2-1
ASSLGTGNQPQH	TRBV5-6	TRBJ1-5
ASSEAGLGGNEQF	TRBV25-1	TRBJ2-1
ASSVDPAYEQY	TRBV9	TRBJ2-7